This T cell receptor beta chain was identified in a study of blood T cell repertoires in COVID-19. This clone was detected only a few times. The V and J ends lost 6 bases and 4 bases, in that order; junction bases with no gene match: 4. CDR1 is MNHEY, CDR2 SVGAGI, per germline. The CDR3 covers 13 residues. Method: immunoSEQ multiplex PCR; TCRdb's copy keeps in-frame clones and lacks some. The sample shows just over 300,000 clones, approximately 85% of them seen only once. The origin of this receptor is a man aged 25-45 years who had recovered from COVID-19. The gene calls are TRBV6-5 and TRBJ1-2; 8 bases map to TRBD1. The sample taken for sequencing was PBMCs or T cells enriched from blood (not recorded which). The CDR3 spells CASRAGGGYGYTF. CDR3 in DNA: TGTGCCAGCAGGGCAGGGGGCGGCTATGGCTACACCTTC.